This TCR beta chain was sequenced during a study of vaccination and CD4 T cells after COVID-19. Study-level background: Each control culture was treated with a CEFX pool, an HIV-1 Nef pool, or no peptide.

Sequence data for DNA of cultured CD4+ T cells were generated by the Oncomine TCR Beta short-read assay. From CD4+ T cells that had been cultured, genomic DNA was extracted. TCRdb reprocessed the PCR reads via MiXCR and lists one record per CDR3 protein. The sample gives 15,000 to 20,000 distinct CDR3 sequences, less than 65% of which show up once; 30% to 35% is in the top ten. Trimming took off 4 bases at V and 0 bases at J, with 10 bases between the two ends. From germline, CDR1 is MNHNS and CDR2 SASEGT. The CDR3 length is 15 residues. As to this clonotype: Its antigen is unidentified.

Noted treatment: roughly 10-day PBMC culture with coronavirus spike peptide pools or control peptides (ViraFEST assay). ViraFEST used peptide pools to expand antigen-specific T cells and subsequently sequenced their TCRs. Wells contained roughly 1.9 million PBMCs each, and these were cultured with around 10 IU/ml IL-2 and around 10 ug/ml peptide pools. The rearrangement joins TRBV6-1 to TRBJ1-5; D may be TRBD1 (6 bases). The starting material was cultured CD4+ T cells from blood, obtained after SARS-CoV-2 vaccination. This sequence originates from a human donor with COVID-19. The CDR3 nucleotides read TGTGCCAGCAGTGCACAGGGAGTTAGCAATCAGCCCCAGCATTTT. Protein sequence: CASSAQGVSNQPQHF.